A selection of T cell receptor beta chains follows, all from one sample in a study of T cell responses to AZD1222 COVID-19 vaccine. TCRdb's copy holds only in-frame clones and misses some; the assay was immunoSEQ multiplex PCR. The sample records about 100,000 clones, around nine tenths being singletons. The source material was peripheral blood, sampled on day 0 of AZD1222 vaccination. These receptors all stem from an adult in good health. The CDR3 runs from the conserved cysteine through the conserved F or W. D genes are given only for firm matches. Some rows have no size entry. The others give once, few or many, or a class for an expanded clone.

TRBJ1-2	.	.	TRBV6-5	CASSAVALYGYTF	TGTGCCAGCAGCGCGGTCGCTCTCTATGGCTACACCTTC
TRBJ2-7	.	.	TRBV2	CASSEIVSYEQYF	TGTGCCAGCAGTGAAATTGTCTCCTACGAGCAGTACTTC
TRBJ1-2	.	.	TRBV3-1/TRBV3-2	CASSQDSFYGYTF	TGTGCCAGCAGCCAAGACAGCTTCTATGGCTACACCTTC
TRBJ2-3	TRBD1	.	TRBV7-8	CASSRTGQGASNTQYF	TGTGCCAGCAGCCGGACCGGACAGGGGGCTTCGAATACGCAGTATTTT
TRBJ2-3	TRBD1	.	TRBV19	CASEGQGGGTDTQYF	TGTGCCAGTGAAGGACAGGGAGGAGGCACAGATACGCAGTATTTT
TRBJ1-1	.	.	TRBV28	CASIGRLNTEAFF	TGTGCCAGCATCGGACGTTTGAACACTGAAGCTTTCTTT
TRBJ2-1	TRBD2	once	TRBV11-3	CASSLVRLAGGPVDNEQFF	TGTGCCAGCAGCTTAGTCAGGCTAGCGGGGGGGCCTGTTGATAATGAGCAGTTCTTC
TRBJ2-7	TRBD2	.	TRBV28	CASSLKTSGSYEQYF	TGTGCCAGCAGCCTTAAGACTAGCGGTTCCTACGAGCAGTACTTC
TRBJ2-7	TRBD2	.	TRBV2	CASRFASGSDYEQYF	TGTGCCAGCAGGTTCGCTAGCGGGAGTGACTACGAGCAGTACTTC
TRBJ1-4	.	.	TRBV6-1	CASSARHAATNEKLFF	TGTGCCAGCAGTGCCCGACACGCTGCAACTAATGAAAAACTGTTTTTT
TRBJ2-1	TRBD2	.	TRBV10-3	CAIGGRDSGGTLTYNEQFF	TGTGCCATCGGTGGAAGGGATAGCGGGGGGACCCTAACCTACAATGAGCAGTTCTTC
TRBJ2-1	.	.	TRBV28	CASSSLERNEQFF	TGTGCCAGCAGTTCTCTTGAGCGGAATGAGCAGTTCTTC
TRBJ2-1	.	.	TRBV7-6	CASSPLGQSYNEQFF	TGTGCCAGCAGCCCACTTGGACAATCCTACAATGAGCAGTTCTTC
TRBJ1-2	.	.	TRBV28	CASTGTRNPYGYTF	TGTGCCAGCACCGGGACACGGAATCCCTATGGCTACACCTTC
TRBJ2-7	.	.	TRBV6-2/TRBV6-3	CASSYSSRKYEQYF	TGTGCCAGCAGTTACTCCTCCAGAAAATACGAGCAGTACTTC
TRBJ1-2	.	.	TRBV5-1	CASSLDPGGYTF	TGCGCCAGCAGCTTGGATCCCGGTGGCTACACCTTC
TRBJ1-6	.	.	TRBV5-1	CASSPLPRGTADNSPLHF	TGCGCCAGCAGTCCACTCCCCCGCGGGACCGCTGATAATTCACCCCTCCACTTT